This TCR beta chain was sequenced for a study of CD8+ T cells in alopecia areata. Study overall: Treated patients were given oral tofacitinib, which was dosed at 5 to 10 mg twice daily.

Remarks on this clone: Its antigen is unknown.

RNA was isolated and reverse transcribed to cDNA, the sequencing template. The protocol was immunoSEQ multiplex PCR, while the TCRdb copy is restricted to in-frame clones and leaves out a portion. Of just over 150,000 clones listed, less than 65% are singletons. Broader study findings: Lesional scalp displayed greater clonality than normal scalp, most notably in alopecia totalis/universalis. Resident alphabeta T-cell populations of normal skin are likewise subject to sequencing in scalp samples.

Germline CDR1 reads ENHRY; CDR2 reads SYGVKD. J was trimmed by 5 bases and V by 10 bases; bases with no gene match: 10. This CDR3 is built from 13 residues. This TCR derives from a human donor with alopecia areata. The input for sequencing was CD8+ T cells sorted from blood, taken at week 0. V usage is TRBV10-3 and J usage is TRBJ2-7; TRBD1 agrees at 8 bases. The chain's CDR3 is CATGSGQGNEQYF. Here the CDR3 DNA reads TGTGCCACCGGGTCCGGACAGGGAAACGAGCAGTACTTC.